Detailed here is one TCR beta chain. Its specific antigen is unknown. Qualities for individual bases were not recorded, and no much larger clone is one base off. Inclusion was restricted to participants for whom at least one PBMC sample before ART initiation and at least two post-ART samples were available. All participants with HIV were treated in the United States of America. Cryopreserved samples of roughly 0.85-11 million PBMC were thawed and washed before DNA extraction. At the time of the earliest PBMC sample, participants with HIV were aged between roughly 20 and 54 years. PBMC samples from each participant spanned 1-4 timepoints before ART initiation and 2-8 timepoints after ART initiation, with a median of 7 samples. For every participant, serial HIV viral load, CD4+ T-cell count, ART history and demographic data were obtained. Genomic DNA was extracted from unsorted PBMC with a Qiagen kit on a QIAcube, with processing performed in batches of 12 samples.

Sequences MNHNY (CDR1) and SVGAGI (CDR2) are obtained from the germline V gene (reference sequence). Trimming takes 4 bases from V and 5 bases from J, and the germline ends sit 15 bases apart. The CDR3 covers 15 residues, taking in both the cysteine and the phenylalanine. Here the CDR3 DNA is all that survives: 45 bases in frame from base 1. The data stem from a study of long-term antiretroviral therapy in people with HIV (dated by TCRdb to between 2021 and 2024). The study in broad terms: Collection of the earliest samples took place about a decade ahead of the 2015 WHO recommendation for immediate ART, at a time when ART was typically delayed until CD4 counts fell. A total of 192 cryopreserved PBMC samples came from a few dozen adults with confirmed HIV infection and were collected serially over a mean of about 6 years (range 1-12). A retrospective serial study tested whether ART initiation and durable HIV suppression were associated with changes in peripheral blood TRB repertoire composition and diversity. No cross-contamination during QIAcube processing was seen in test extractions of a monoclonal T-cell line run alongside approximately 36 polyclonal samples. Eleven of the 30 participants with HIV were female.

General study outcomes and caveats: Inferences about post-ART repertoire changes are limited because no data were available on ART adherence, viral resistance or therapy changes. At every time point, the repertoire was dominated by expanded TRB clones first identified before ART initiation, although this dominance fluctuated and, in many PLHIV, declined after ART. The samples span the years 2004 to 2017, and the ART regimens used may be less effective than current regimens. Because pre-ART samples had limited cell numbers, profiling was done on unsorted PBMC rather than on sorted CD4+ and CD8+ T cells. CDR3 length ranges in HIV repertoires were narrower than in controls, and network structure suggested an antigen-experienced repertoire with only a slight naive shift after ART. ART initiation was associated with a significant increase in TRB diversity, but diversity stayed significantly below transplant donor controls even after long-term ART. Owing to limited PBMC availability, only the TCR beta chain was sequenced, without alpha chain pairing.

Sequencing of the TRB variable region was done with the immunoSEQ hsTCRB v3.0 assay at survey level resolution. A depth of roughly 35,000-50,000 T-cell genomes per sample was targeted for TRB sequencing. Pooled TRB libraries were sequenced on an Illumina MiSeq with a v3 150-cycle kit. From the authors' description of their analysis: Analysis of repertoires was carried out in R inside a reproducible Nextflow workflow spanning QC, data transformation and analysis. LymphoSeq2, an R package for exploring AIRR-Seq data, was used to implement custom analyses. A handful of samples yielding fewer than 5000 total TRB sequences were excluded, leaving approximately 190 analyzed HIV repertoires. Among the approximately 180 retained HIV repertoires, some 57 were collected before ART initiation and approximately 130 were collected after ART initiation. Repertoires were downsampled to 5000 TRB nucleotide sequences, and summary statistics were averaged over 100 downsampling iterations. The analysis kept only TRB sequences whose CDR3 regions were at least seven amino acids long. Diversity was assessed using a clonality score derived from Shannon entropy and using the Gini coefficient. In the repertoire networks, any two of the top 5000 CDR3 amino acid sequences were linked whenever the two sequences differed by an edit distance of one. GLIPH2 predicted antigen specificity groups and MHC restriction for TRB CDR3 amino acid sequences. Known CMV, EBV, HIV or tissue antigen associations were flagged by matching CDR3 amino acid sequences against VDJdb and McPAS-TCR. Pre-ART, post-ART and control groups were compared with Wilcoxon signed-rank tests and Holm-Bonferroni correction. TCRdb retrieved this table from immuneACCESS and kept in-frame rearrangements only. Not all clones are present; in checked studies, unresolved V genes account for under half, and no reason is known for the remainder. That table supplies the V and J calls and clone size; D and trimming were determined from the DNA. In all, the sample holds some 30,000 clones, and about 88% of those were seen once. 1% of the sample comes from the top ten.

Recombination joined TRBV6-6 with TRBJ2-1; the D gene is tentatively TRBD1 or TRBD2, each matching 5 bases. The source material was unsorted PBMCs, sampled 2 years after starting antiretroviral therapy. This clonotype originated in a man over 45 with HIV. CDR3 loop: CASSSRLRGDNEQFF. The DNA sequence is TGTGCCAGCAGTTCTAGGTTAAGGGGAGACAATGAGCAGTTCTTC.